The T cell receptor (beta chain) described here comes from a study of blood T cells in healthy people across ages. PCR was performed a second time for about 7 to 12 cycles using a sample-barcoded 5' primer and a J-beta primer mix. TCRdb redid the calling of the 5' RACE reads with MiXCR, one entry per CDR3 protein. This sample has about 800,000 distinct CDR3 sequences, with roughly 25% found just once. This sample also belongs to another study, concerning T cells of mothers and their children.

The TCR comes from a boy between 10 and 17 years old in good health. The sequenced sample was blood.

The CDR3 nucleotides read TGTGCCAGCAGCCAGACTAGCGGAACCCACAATGAGCAGTTCTTC. This sequence encodes CASSQTSGTHNEQFF. The chain joins TRBV6-2 or TRBV6-3 to TRBJ2-1, with TRBD2 identical over 9 bases. CDR1 is MNHEY, CDR2 SVGEGT, per germline. The CDR3 covers 15 residues. The V gene end was trimmed by 6 bases and the J gene end by 5 bases; junction bases not matched to a gene: 8.